The next 9 T cell receptor beta chains were all read from a single sample in a study of blood T cell repertoires in COVID-19. The data were produced by immunoSEQ multiplex PCR, yet TCRdb's version contains in-frame clones alone and is incomplete. The profile shows approximately 220,000 clones, 80% to 90% of them singletons. The sample was peripheral blood. These TCRs come from a woman aged 70-85 years with acute or convalescent COVID-19.

The gene calls are TRBV5-1 and TRBJ1-2, with 10 bases identical to TRBD1. V was clipped by 0 bases and J by 1 base; unmatched bases: 3. The length of the CDR3 is 16 residues. Germline CDR1 SGHRS, CDR2 YFSETQ. CDR3 region: CASSLGQGAINYGYTF. DNA for the CDR3: TGCGCCAGCAGCTTGGGACAGGGGGCTATTAACTATGGCTACACCTTC. Drawing the rest from reference TRBV5-1 and TRBJ1-2, the complete variable domain is KAGVTQTPRYLIKTRGQQVTLSCSPISGHRSVSWYQQTPGQGLQFLFEYFSETQRNKGNFPGRFSGRQFSNSRSEMNVSTLELGDSALYLCASSLGQGAINYGYTFGSGTRLTVV.

The chain carries TRBV7-9 and TRBJ1-2; 8 bases fit TRBD1. Per germline, CDR1 SEHNR and CDR2 FQNEAQ (reference sequence). With 5 bases clipped from V and 6 bases from J, the junction kept 11 bases outside the gene matches. The CDR3 runs to 15 residues. The CDR3 DNA reads as TGTGCCAGCAGCGTGAGGAGGGCAGGGGGCGATGGCTACACCTTC. Encoded protein: CASSVRRAGGDGYTF.

This sequence joins TRBV5-6 and TRBJ1-3; 7 bases match TRBD1. Germline V gene lookup returns CDR1 SGHDT and CDR2 YYEEEE. The CDR3 spans 19 residues. V lost 0 bases to trimming and J lost 0 bases; unmatched junction nucleotides: 12. This chain's CDR3 is CASSLAGTELLSSGNTIYF. The DNA for the CDR3 is TGTGCCAGCAGCTTGGCCGGGACAGAGCTCCTAAGCTCTGGAAACACCATATATTTT. Full variable domain (missing parts from reference TRBV5-6 and TRBJ1-3): DAGVTQSPTHLIKTRGQQVTLRCSPKSGHDTVSWYQQALGQGPQFIFQYYEEEERQRGNFPDRFSGHQFPNYSSELNVNALLLGDSALYLCASSLAGTELLSSGNTIYFGEGSWLTVV.

The rearrangement joins TRBV7-2 to TRBJ2-3, with 7 positions matching TRBD2. There are 15 residues in the CDR3. V trimming: 1 base; J trimming: 1 base; junction bases outside the gene matches: 2. Germline lookup yields CDR1 SGHTA and CDR2 FQGNSA. The CDR3 protein is CASSLGLAGTDTQYF. The DNA for the CDR3 is TGTGCCAGCAGCTTAGGACTAGCCGGCACAGATACGCAGTATTTT.

The chain employs TRBV6-5 and TRBJ2-1, with no clear D. Trimming took 0 bases from V and 5 from J, leaving 11 bases between them. The CDR3 totals 15 residues. The germline V gene has CDR1 MNHEY and CDR2 SVGAGI. The CDR3 nucleotides are TGTGCCAGCAGTTACTCATATAGAAGAAACAATGAGCAGTTCTTC. Its translation is CASSYSYRRNNEQFF.

The rearrangement uses TRBV19 and TRBJ2-1; 12 bases agree with TRBD2. Germline CDR1 and CDR2: LNHDA and SQIVND (reference sequence). The CDR3 is made up of 17 amino acids. V was clipped by 1 base and J by 7 bases; unmatched bases: 8. This chain's CDR3 is CASSIVLLAGGRNEQFF. The DNA for the CDR3 is TGTGCCAGTAGTATAGTCCTACTAGCGGGGGGCAGGAATGAGCAGTTCTTC. Filled out from reference TRBV19 and TRBJ2-1, the complete variable domain reads DGGITQSPKYLFRKEGQNVTLSCEQNLNHDAMYWYRQDPGQGLRLIYYSQIVNDFQKGDIAEGYSVSREKKESFPLTVTSAQKNPTAFYLCASSIVLLAGGRNEQFFGPGTRLTVL.

The rearrangement joins TRBV7-2 to TRBJ1-1; D is possibly TRBD1 (5 bases). V lost 7 bases, J lost 3 bases, and 12 bases lay in between. This CDR3 region has 13 residues. Germline CDR1 is SGHTA and CDR2 is FQGNSA. As DNA, the CDR3 is TGTGCCAGCACCGGGGGAGGACACACTGAAGCTTTCTTT. Amino acid sequence: CASTGGGHTEAFF.

The rearrangement links TRBV9 to TRBJ1-5; 9 nucleotides agree with TRBD1. The CDR3 covers 14 residues. CDR1 is SGDLS, CDR2 YYNGEE, per germline. Trimming at V came to 4 bases and at J to 9 bases, leaving 8 bases not matched to a gene. The CDR3 here is CASSLGTGFSPQHF. In DNA form, the CDR3 reads TGTGCCAGCAGCCTCGGGACAGGGTTTTCGCCCCAGCATTTT.

The chain is built from TRBV7-2 and TRBJ1-1; the D gene is possibly TRBD1 (6 bases). V was clipped by 8 bases and J by 1 base, with 14 bases between them. Germline CDR1 reads SGHTA; CDR2 reads FQGNSA. The CDR3 is 14 amino acids. The chain's CDR3 is CASVTGRTNTEAFF. Written as DNA, the CDR3 is TGTGCCAGCGTTACAGGGCGGACGAACACTGAAGCTTTCTTT.